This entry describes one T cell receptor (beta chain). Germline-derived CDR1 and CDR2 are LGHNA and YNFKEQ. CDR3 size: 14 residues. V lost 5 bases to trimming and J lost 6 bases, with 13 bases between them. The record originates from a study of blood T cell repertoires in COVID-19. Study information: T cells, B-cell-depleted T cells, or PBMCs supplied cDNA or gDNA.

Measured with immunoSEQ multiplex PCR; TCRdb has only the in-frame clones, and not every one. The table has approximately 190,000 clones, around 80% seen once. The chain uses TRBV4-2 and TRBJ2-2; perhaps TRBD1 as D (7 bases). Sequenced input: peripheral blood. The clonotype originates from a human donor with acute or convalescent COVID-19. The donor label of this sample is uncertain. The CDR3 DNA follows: TGTGCCAGCAGCTTTCAGGGGGGAGCCGGGGAGCTGTTTTTT. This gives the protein CASSFQGGAGELFF.